The rows below give T cell receptor beta chains drawn from one sample of a study of T cell repertoires in cytomegalovirus infection. Each CDR3 protein gets one entry after TCRdb re-called the reads with MiXCR. The profile covers 200,000 to 300,000 distinct CDR3 sequences, with around 15% appearing a single time and around 8.8% taken by the ten largest. What was sequenced was PBMCs. The source is a human donor in good health (CMV status not recorded). Some clones in this sample may be carry-over from other donors' samples. The CDR3 runs from the conserved cysteine through the conserved F or W. A D gene is named only where the DNA matches it firmly. Rows may omit the clone size; those that give it use once, few, many or a size class.

>TRBJ2-1|TRBV5-1|.|14|few
TGCGCCAGCCTCGACAGGTCCTCGGGGGGTGAGCAGTTCTTC
CASLDRSSGGEQFF
>TRBJ2-2|TRBV19|.|14|many
TGTGCCAGTAGTCAGCCGCAGGGCATCGGGGAGCTGTTTTTT
CASSQPQGIGELFF
>TRBJ1-5|TRBV7-2|TRBD1|17|many
TGTGCCAGCAGCTTAGCGGTACAGGGGGCCCCGAATCAGCCCCAGCATTTT
CASSLAVQGAPNQPQHF
>TRBJ2-7|TRBV6-2/TRBV6-3|TRBD1|16|few
TGTGCCAGCAGTTACTCCCGGGACAGGGGAGCCTACGAGCAGTACTTC
CASSYSRDRGAYEQYF
>TRBJ2-6|TRBV19|.|17|many
TGTGCCAGTAGGGGACTCTCTGGACGTTCTGGGGCCAACGTCCTGACTTTC
CASRGLSGRSGANVLTF
>TRBJ2-1|TRBV28|TRBD2|16|few
TGTGCCAGCAGTTCCAGGGGTAGCGGGAAATGGGATGAGCAGTTCTTC
CASSSRGSGKWDEQFF
>TRBJ1-5|TRBV2|TRBD1|15|few
TGTGCCAGCAGTCAGGACAGGGTAAGGGATCAGCCCCAGCATTTT
CASSQDRVRDQPQHF
>TRBJ1-2|TRBV7-8|.|17|many
TGTGCCAGCAGCCCCGCGGCGACACTAAATTCTAACTATGGCTACACCTTC
CASSPAATLNSNYGYTF
>TRBJ1-2|TRBV7-2|.|16|many
TGTGCCAGCAGCTTAGATTTTTCGTCCCAGGGGCCTGGCTACACCTTC
CASSLDFSSQGPGYTF
>TRBJ2-7|TRBV7-8|TRBD1|16|many
TGTGCCAGCAGCTTGCCGGACAGGGGCATTAGTGACGAGCAGTACTTC
CASSLPDRGISDEQYF
>TRBJ1-2|TRBV5-4|.|13|few
TGTGCCAGCAGACAAGGGGGACGCGATGGCTACACCTTC
CASRQGGRDGYTF
>TRBJ2-3|TRBV7-3|TRBD2|17|once
TGTGCCAACAGCTTAACGAGACTAGCGGGGGACACAGATACGCAGTATTTT
CANSLTRLAGDTDTQYF
>TRBJ2-7|TRBV4-3|TRBD2|15|.
TGTGCCAGCAGCCAAGTATTAGCGGGAGCGCACGAGCAGTACTTC
CASSQVLAGAHEQYF
>TRBJ2-2|TRBV20-1|TRBD2|14|few
TGCAGTGCTAGCGTGGGGGGGTACACCGGGGAGCTGTTTTTT
CSASVGGYTGELFF
>TRBJ1-3|TRBV10-3|.|13|few
TGTGCCATCAGTGAGCACTCTGGAAACACCATATATTTT
CAISEHSGNTIYF
>TRBJ2-7|TRBV4-1|TRBD1|15|.
TGCGCCAGCAGCCTCCCGACAGGGACCTCCTACGAGCAGTACTTC
CASSLPTGTSYEQYF
>TRBJ2-4|TRBV7-2|TRBD2|16|many
TGTGCCAGCAGCTTGGGACTAGCGGGAGGGCCATTCATTCAGTACTTC
CASSLGLAGGPFIQYF
>TRBJ1-1|TRBV7-2|.|14|few
TGTGCCAGCAGCTTAGTGGGGGGGCGATCTGAAGCTTTCTTT
CASSLVGGRSEAFF
>TRBJ2-7|TRBV10-3|.|13|many
TGTGCCATCAAAGGTGGCGGATCCTACGAGCAGTACTTC
CAIKGGGSYEQYF
>TRBJ1-2|TRBV6-2/TRBV6-3|.|12|many
TGTGCCAGCAGTGCTCGGACCTATGGCTACACCTTC
CASSARTYGYTF
>TRBJ2-2|TRBV7-8|TRBD2|16|many
TGTGCCAGCAGCTTAAATTCCGCGGGAGTCACCGGGGAGCTGTTTTTT
CASSLNSAGVTGELFF
>TRBJ2-1|TRBV7-2|.|11|many
TGTGCCAGCAGCTCCGGAAATGAGCAGTTCTTC
CASSSGNEQFF
>TRBJ2-2|TRBV7-3|.|14|many
TGTGCCAGCAGCTTAACGAAGAACACCGGGGAGCTGTTTTTT
CASSLTKNTGELFF
>TRBJ2-3|TRBV7-3|.|13|.
TGTGCCAGCAGTCGGGACTGGGTGGGTACGCAGTATTTT
CASSRDWVGTQYF
>TRBJ2-1|TRBV7-2|.|14|many
TGTGCCAGCAGCTCCTTGTTCTCGGGCAATGAGCAGTTCTTC
CASSSLFSGNEQFF
>TRBJ2-3|TRBV7-2|.|12|many
TGTGCCAGCAGCTTTTCCGGCGGGCCGCAGTATTTT
CASSFSGGPQYF
>TRBJ2-5|TRBV19|.|15|many
TGTGCCAGTAGCCTAGGATTGGGGTTCCAAGAGACCCAGTACTTC
CASSLGLGFQETQYF
>TRBJ2-1|TRBV7-9|.|15|few
TGTGCCAGCAGCCCAGTTACCCCCGGGTACAATGAGCAGTTCTTC
CASSPVTPGYNEQFF
>TRBJ1-1|TRBV20-1|TRBD1|17|.
TGCAGTGCTAGAGATCCCCGGACAGGGGGCGATTTGACTGAAGCTTTCTTT
CSARDPRTGGDLTEAFF
>TRBJ2-1|TRBV14|.|14|.
TGTGCCAGCAGCCCGAATGGGAACCACAATGAGCAGTTCTTC
CASSPNGNHNEQFF
>TRBJ1-6|TRBV28|TRBD1|17|.
TGTGCCAGCAGTGACGAGATGATCGGGACAGGGGCCTCACCCCTCCACTTT
CASSDEMIGTGASPLHF
>TRBJ2-3|TRBV18|TRBD1|16|.
TGTGCCAGCTCACCACCGGCCCAGGGGGCTGGTAATACGCAGTATTTT
CASSPPAQGAGNTQYF
>TRBJ2-7|TRBV28|TRBD1|13|many
TGTGCCACCGATCCCGGGACAGCGTACGAGCAGTACTTC
CATDPGTAYEQYF
>TRBJ2-3|TRBV10-3|.|14|few
TGTGCCATCAGTGCCACAGGGTTAACAGATACGCAGTATTTT
CAISATGLTDTQYF
>TRBJ1-2|TRBV10-3|.|13|many
TGTGCCATCACCCGAGGACAGATGGATGGCTACACCTTC
CAITRGQMDGYTF
>TRBJ2-7|TRBV4-1|TRBD1|15|few
TGCGCCAGCAGCCTACGGGGACAGGGGATCGACGAGCAGTACTTC
CASSLRGQGIDEQYF